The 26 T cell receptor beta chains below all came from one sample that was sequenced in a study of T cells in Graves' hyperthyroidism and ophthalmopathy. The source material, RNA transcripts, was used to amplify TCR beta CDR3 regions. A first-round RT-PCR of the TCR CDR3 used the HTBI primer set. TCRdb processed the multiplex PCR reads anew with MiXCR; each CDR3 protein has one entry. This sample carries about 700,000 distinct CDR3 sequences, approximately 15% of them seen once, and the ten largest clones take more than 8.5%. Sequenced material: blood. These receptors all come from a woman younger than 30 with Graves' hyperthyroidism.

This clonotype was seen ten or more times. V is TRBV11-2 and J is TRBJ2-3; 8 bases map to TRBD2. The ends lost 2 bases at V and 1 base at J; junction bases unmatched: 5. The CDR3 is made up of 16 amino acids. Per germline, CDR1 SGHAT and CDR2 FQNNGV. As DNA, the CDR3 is TGTGCCAGCAGCTTAACCCTAGCGGGCGGCACAGATACGCAGTATTTT. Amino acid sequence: CASSLTLAGGTDTQYF.

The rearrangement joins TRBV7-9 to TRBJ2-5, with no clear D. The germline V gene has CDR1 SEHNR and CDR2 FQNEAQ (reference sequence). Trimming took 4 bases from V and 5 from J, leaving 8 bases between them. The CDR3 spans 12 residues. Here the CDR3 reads CASSSFEETQYF. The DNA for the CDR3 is TGTGCCAGCAGCTCCTTTGAGGAGACCCAGTACTTC.

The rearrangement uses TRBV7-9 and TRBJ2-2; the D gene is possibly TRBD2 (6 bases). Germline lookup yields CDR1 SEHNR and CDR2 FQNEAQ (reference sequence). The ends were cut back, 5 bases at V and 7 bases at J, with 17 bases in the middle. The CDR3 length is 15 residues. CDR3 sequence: CASSPKRRVGGELFF. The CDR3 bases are TGTGCCAGCAGCCCAAAGCGGAGGGTAGGCGGGGAGCTGTTTTTT.

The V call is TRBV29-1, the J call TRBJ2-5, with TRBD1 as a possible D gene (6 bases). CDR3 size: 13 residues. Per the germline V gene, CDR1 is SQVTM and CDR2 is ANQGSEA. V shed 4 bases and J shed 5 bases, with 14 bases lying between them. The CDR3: CSVAGKGEETQYF. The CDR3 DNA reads TGCAGCGTTGCGGGGAAGGGGGAGGAGACCCAGTACTTC.

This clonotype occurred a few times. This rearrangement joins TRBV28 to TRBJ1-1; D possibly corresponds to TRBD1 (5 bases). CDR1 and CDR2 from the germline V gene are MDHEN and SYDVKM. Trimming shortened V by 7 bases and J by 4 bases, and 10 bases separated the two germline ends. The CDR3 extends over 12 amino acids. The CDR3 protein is CASKGRVTEAFF. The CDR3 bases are TGTGCCAGCAAGGGGAGGGTCACTGAAGCTTTCTTT.

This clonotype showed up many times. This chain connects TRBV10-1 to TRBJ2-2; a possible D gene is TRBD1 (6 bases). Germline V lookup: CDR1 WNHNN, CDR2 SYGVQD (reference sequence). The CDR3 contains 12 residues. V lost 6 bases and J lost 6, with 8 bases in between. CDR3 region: CASRQGSGELFF. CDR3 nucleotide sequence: TGCGCCAGCAGACAGGGTTCCGGGGAGCTGTTTTTT.

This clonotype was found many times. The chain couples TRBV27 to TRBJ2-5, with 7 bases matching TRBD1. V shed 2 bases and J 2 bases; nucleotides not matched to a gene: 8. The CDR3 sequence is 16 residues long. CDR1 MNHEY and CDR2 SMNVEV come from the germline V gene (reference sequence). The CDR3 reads CASSLRRQGGQETQYF. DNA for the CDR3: TGTGCCAGCAGTTTAAGAAGACAGGGCGGGCAAGAGACCCAGTACTTC.

The CDR3 loop is CASSPLDRGVTEAFF. Here the CDR3 DNA reads TGTGCCAGCAGCCCTTTGGACAGGGGAGTGACTGAAGCTTTCTTT. V gene TRBV7-2 combines with J gene TRBJ1-1; 9 nucleotides agree with TRBD1. The CDR3 has 15 amino acids. Per the germline V gene, CDR1 is SGHTA and CDR2 is FQGNSA. V shed 5 bases, J shed 5 bases, and the junction held 9 bases outside the gene matches. The whole variable domain, filled in from reference TRBV7-2 and TRBJ1-1, reads GAGVSQSPSNKVTEKGKDVELRCDPISGHTALYWYRQSLGQGLEFLIYFQGNSAPDKSGLPSDRFSAERTGGSVSTLTIQRTQQEDSAVYLCASSPLDRGVTEAFFGQGTRLTVV.

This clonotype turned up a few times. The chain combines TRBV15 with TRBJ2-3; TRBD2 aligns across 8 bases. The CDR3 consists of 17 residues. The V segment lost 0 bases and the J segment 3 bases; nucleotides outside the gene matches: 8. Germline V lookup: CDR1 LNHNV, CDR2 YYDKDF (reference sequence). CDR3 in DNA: TGTGCCACCAGCAGAGAGGGCGGGCTAGCGGGTACAGATACGCAGTATTTT. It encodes CATSREGGLAGTDTQYF.

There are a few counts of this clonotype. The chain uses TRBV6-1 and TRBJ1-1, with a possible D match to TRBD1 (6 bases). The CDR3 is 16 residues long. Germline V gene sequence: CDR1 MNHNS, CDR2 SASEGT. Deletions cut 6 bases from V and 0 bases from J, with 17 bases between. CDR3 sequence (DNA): TGTGCCAGCAGCCTGTCACAGGGTGGCGTGAACACTGAAGCTTTCTTT. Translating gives CASSLSQGGVNTEAFF.

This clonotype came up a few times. CDR3 DNA: TGCAGTGCACCGACAGGGGGCAATTCACCCCTCCACTTT. This sequence encodes CSAPTGGNSPLHF. The chain combines TRBV20-1 with TRBJ1-6; 10 bases are a match to TRBD1. This CDR3 region has 13 residues. Looked up from germline, CDR1 is DFQATT and CDR2 is SNEGSKA (reference sequence). Trimming removed 6 bases from V and 7 bases from J; junction bases left unmatched: 3.

CDR3 protein: CASSPRQGEGYTF. The DNA of the CDR3 is TGTGCCAGCTCACCGAGGCAGGGAGAAGGCTACACCTTC. The chain couples TRBV18 to TRBJ1-2; perhaps TRBD1 as D (5 bases). V gave up 3 bases and J gave up 8 bases, with 13 bases separating them. The CDR3 extends over 13 amino acids. Per the germline V gene, CDR1 is KGHSH and CDR2 is LQKENI.

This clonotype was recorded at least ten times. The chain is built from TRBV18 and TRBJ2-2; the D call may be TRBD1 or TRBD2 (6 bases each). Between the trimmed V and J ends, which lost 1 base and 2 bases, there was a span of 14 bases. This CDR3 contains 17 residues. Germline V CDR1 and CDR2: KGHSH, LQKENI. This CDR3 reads CASSPLGGPSNTGELFF. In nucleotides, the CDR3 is TGTGCCAGCTCACCACTCGGGGGCCCCTCTAACACCGGGGAGCTGTTTTTT.

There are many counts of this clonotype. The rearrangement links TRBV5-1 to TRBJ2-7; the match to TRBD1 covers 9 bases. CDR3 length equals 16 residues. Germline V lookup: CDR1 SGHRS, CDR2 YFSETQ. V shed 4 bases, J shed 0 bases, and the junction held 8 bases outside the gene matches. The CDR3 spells CASSRPGTGSSYEQYF. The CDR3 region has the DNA TGCGCCAGCAGCAGGCCCGGGACAGGGAGCTCCTACGAGCAGTACTTC.

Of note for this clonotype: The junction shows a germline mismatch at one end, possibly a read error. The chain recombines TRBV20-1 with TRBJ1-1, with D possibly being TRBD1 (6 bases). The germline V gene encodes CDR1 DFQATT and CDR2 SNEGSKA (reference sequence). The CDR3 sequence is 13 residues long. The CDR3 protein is CSVPGGPWREAFF. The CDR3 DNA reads TGCAGTGTCCCCGGGGGCCCCTGGCGTGAAGCCTTCTTT.

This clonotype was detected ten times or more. CDR3 sequence: CASNGLYTGELFF. As DNA, the CDR3 is TGTGCCAGCAATGGACTGTACACCGGGGAGCTGTTTTTT. The chain employs TRBV2 and TRBJ2-2, with a possible D match to TRBD2 (5 bases). The CDR3 contains 13 residues. V shed 7 bases and J shed 3 bases, with 9 bases lying between them. Per germline, CDR1 SNHLY and CDR2 FYNNEI.

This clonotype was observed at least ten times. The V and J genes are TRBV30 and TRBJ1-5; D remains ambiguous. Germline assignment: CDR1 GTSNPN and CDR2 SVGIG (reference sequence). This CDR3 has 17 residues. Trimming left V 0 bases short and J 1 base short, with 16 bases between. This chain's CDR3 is CAWSVSRSAGSNQPQHF. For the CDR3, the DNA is TGTGCCTGGAGTGTAAGTCGTTCAGCGGGAAGCAATCAGCCCCAGCATTTT.

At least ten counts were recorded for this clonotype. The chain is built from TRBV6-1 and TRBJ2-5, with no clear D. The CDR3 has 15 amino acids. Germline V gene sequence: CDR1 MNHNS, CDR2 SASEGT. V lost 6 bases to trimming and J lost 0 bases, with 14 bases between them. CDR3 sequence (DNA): TGTGCCAGCAGAGACACTACAGCGTACCAAGAGACCCAGTACTTC. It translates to CASRDTTAYQETQYF.

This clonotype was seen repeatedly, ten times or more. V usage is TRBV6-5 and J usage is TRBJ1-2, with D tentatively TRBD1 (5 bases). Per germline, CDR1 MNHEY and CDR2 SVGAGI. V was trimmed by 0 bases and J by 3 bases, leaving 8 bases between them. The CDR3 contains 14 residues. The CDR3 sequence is CASSYSRGDYGYTF. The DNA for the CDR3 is TGTGCCAGCAGTTACTCCCGGGGGGACTATGGCTACACCTTC.

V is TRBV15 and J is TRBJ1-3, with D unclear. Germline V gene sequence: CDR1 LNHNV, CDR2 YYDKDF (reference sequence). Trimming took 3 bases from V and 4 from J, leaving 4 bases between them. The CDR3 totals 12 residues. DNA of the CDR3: TGTGCCACCAGCAGCAGGGGAAACACCATATATTTT. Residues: CATSSRGNTIYF.

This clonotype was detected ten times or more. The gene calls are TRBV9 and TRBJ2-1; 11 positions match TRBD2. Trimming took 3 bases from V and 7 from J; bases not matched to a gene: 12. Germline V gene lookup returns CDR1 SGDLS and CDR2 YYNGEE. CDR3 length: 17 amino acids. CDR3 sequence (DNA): TGTGCCAGCAGCGCGTACGGGACTAGCGGACTCAGGAATGAGCAGTTCTTC. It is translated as CASSAYGTSGLRNEQFF.

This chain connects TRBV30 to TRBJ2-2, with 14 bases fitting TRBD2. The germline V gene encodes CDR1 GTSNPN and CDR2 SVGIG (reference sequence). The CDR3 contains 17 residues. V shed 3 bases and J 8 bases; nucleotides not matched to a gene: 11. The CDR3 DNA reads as TGTGCCTGGAGGGGGACTAGCGGGAGTTTGTGGAGGGGGGAGCTGTTTTTT. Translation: CAWRGTSGSLWRGELFF.

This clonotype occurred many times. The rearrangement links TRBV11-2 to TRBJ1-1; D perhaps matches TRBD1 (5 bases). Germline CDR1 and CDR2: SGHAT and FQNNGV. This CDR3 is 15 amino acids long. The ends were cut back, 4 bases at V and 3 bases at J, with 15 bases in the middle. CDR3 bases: TGTGCCAGCAGCTCCGGGTGGGGGTCGTACACTGAAGCTTTCTTT. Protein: CASSSGWGSYTEAFF.

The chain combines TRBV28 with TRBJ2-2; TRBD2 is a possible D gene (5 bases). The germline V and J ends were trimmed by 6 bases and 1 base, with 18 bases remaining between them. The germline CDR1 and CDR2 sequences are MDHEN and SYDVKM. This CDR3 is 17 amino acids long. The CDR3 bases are TGTGCCAGCAGGTCCTACTGCGGCGGGCGGAACACCGGGGAGCTGTTTTTT. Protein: CASRSYCGGRNTGELFF.

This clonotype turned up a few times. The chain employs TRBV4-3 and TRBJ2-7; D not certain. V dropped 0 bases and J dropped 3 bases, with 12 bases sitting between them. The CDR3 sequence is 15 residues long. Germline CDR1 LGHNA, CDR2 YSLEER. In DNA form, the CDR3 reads TGCGCCAGCAGCCAAGATCTAGTCTCCATCTACGAGCAGTACTTC. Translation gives CASSQDLVSIYEQYF.

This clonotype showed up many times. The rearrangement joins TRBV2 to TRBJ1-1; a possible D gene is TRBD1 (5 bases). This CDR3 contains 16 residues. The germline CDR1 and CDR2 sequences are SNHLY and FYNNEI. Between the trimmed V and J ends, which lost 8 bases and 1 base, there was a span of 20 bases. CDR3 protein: CASCRDSLPGNTEAFF. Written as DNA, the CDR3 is TGTGCCAGCTGCCGGGACTCTTTGCCCGGGAACACTGAAGCTTTCTTT.